The T cell receptor beta chain under discussion was sequenced for a study of OX40 agonist ivuxolimab in advanced cancers. The germline V gene has CDR1 MNHEY and CDR2 SVGAGI. The ends were cut back, 10 bases at V and 5 bases at J, with 17 bases in the middle. There are 13 residues in the CDR3. The assay was immunoSEQ multiplex PCR, and TCRdb's table has in-frame clones only and misses some. The profile covers fewer than 70,000 clones, with 86% appearing a single time and approximately 4% taken by the ten largest. J is TRBJ1-2 and V is TRBV6-5, with no clear D. The source material was CD4+ or CD8+ T cells sorted from blood, sampled in a trial of the OX40 agonist ivuxolimab. This TCR derives from an adult with an advanced solid tumor such as melanoma, head and neck, liver or kidney cancer. CDR3 nucleotides: TGTGCCACCGTGAGGGCGGTCGGGTATGGCTACACCTTC. Residues: CATVRAVGYGYTF.